The rows below give T cell receptor beta chains drawn from one sample of a study of T cell responses to AZD1222 COVID-19 vaccine. Clones were sequenced by immunoSEQ multiplex PCR, and TCRdb holds only the in-frame ones, with some missing. The repertoire includes some 130,000 clones, more than 85% of them detected once, and approximately 3.1% sits in the top ten. This specimen was peripheral blood, taken on day 0 of AZD1222 vaccination. The receptor set was obtained from an adult in good health. Both conserved end residues are part of each CDR3. Each record gives: J gene, V gene, D gene, CDR3 protein. D genes are given only for firm matches.

>TRBJ2-7|TRBV11-2|NA
CASSLAQTYEQYF
>TRBJ1-5|TRBV28|NA
CASSSGGVSNQPQHF
>TRBJ1-1|TRBV6-5|TRBD1
CASSSYPGQGHTEAFF
>TRBJ1-2|TRBV3-1/TRBV3-2|NA
CASSVRSGGYTF
>TRBJ2-3|TRBV28|TRBD1
CASTQAGGVIGDTQYF
>TRBJ2-3|TRBV28|NA
CASTTRWGQGTDTQYF
>TRBJ2-1|TRBV15|NA
CATSRGTPNEQFF
>TRBJ2-5|TRBV28|NA
CASSRVETQYF
>TRBJ1-2|TRBV9|NA
CASSTDSNYGYTF
>TRBJ1-3|TRBV5-1|NA
CASSFGNLNSGNTIYF
>TRBJ1-1|TRBV28|TRBD1
CASSPQRQGITEAFF
>TRBJ2-3|TRBV27|TRBD2
CASSRGELGYSDTQYF
>TRBJ2-3|TRBV3-1/TRBV3-2|NA
CASSHFRSVGTDTQYF
>TRBJ2-3|TRBV6-2/TRBV6-3|TRBD1
CASSYSRSGQGRDTQYF
>TRBJ1-3|TRBV19|NA
CASRNLGDSGNTIYF
>TRBJ2-1|TRBV20-1|TRBD2
CSASLAGLPHEQFF
>TRBJ2-1|TRBV6-6|NA
CASSYVQTLSNEQFF
>TRBJ2-2|TRBV9|NA
CASSGWAGELFF
>TRBJ2-3|TRBV7-2|TRBD2
CASSGSGNLFTDTQYF
>TRBJ1-1|TRBV28|TRBD1
CASSLSGGTEAFF
>TRBJ1-2|TRBV11-2|NA
CASSLMGGHGYTF
>TRBJ2-7|TRBV27|TRBD1
CASSLWGQGGEQYF
>TRBJ2-1|TRBV9|TRBD2
CASSVWGGSEQFF
>TRBJ1-6|TRBV2|NA
CASRQNLGRQTASPLHF
>TRBJ2-7|TRBV29-1|NA
CSVEGGEGYEQYF
>TRBJ2-1|TRBV7-2|NA
CASSSRAFSYNEQFF
>TRBJ1-5|TRBV12-3/TRBV12-4|TRBD1
CASSTGGLQPQHF
>TRBJ1-6|TRBV28|NA
CASSLLWGRARGFANSPLHF
>TRBJ1-1|TRBV28|NA
CASSFNLPTEAFF
>TRBJ2-7|TRBV10-3|NA
CATSSSAFAVEQYF
>TRBJ2-3|TRBV19|TRBD2
CASSSIAGALTDTQYF
>TRBJ2-7|TRBV7-2|TRBD2
CARQAGGPIFHEQYF
>TRBJ2-1|TRBV28|TRBD1
CASSRDRGREQFF
>TRBJ2-7|TRBV6-5|TRBD1
CASSYSGTGTPYEQYF
>TRBJ1-1|TRBV7-2|NA
CASSFLREVNTEAFF
>TRBJ1-4|TRBV19|TRBD1
CASSIARTGGPIATNEKLFF
>TRBJ2-3|TRBV23-1|TRBD2
CASSQSRRTSGRAWGTDTQYF
>TRBJ2-7|TRBV7-9|NA
CASSSTPGTHEQYF
>TRBJ2-1|TRBV24-1|TRBD2
CATSDRLAGGAPSSYNEQFF
>TRBJ2-1|TRBV27|NA
CASSLLAKSYNEQFF
>TRBJ1-1|TRBV11-2|TRBD1
CASSQGGRGSTEAFF
>TRBJ1-6|TRBV5-4|TRBD1
CASSLGGQRNSPLHF
>TRBJ1-2|TRBV9|NA
CASSATGNYGYTF
>TRBJ2-1|TRBV5-1|NA
CASSSDSFYNEQFF
>TRBJ2-7|TRBV11-1|NA
CASTSYEQYF
>TRBJ2-1|TRBV7-2|TRBD2
CASSPKAIFGTSGRYEQFF
>TRBJ2-2|TRBV3-1/TRBV3-2|TRBD1
CASSYGQGSTGELFF
>TRBJ1-1|TRBV11-2|NA
CASSLGGRPEAFF
>TRBJ1-5|TRBV7-2|NA
CASSPLEGPQHF
>TRBJ2-2|TRBV7-3|NA
CASSSNHPGELFF
>TRBJ2-3|TRBV5-4|NA
CASSRGVGELTDTQYF
>TRBJ1-6|TRBV30|NA
CAWGQYNSPLHF
>TRBJ2-7|TRBV5-1|NA
CASSGTQYEQYF
>TRBJ2-6|TRBV28|NA
CASSLLVTGANVLTF
>TRBJ1-1|TRBV2|NA
CASSEQGLNTEAFF
>TRBJ1-1|TRBV7-9|NA
CASSLSNTEAFF
>TRBJ1-1|TRBV6-5|NA
CASNRGRETEAFF
>TRBJ1-2|TRBV29-1|TRBD1
CSVAGTGYGYTF
>TRBJ2-5|TRBV28|NA
CASSQGTLGTQYF
>TRBJ2-3|TRBV11-2|NA
CASSLKYTDTQYF